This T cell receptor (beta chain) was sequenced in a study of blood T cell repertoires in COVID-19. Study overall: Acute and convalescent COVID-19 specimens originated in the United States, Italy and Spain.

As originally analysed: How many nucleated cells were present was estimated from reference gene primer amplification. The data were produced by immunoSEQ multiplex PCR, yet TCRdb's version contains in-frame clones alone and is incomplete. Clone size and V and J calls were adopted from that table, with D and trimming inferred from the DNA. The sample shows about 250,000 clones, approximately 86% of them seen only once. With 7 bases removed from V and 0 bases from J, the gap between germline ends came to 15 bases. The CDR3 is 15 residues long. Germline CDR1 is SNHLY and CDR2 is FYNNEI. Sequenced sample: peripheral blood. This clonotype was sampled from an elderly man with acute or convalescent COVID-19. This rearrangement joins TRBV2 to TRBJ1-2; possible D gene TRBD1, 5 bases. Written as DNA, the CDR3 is TGTGCCAGCAATTATCAGGGCACCGCTAACTATGGCTACACCTTC. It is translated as CASNYQGTANYGYTF.